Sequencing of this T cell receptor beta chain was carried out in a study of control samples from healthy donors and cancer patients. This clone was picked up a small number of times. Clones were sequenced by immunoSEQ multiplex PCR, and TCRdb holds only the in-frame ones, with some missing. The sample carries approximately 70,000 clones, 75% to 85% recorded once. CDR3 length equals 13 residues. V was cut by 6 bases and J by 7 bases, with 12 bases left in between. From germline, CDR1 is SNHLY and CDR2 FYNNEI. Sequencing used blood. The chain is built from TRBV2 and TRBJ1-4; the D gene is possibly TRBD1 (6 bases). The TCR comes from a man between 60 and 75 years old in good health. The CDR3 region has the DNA TGTGCCAGCAGCCCTGCAGGGGTTGAAAAACTGTTTTTT. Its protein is CASSPAGVEKLFF.